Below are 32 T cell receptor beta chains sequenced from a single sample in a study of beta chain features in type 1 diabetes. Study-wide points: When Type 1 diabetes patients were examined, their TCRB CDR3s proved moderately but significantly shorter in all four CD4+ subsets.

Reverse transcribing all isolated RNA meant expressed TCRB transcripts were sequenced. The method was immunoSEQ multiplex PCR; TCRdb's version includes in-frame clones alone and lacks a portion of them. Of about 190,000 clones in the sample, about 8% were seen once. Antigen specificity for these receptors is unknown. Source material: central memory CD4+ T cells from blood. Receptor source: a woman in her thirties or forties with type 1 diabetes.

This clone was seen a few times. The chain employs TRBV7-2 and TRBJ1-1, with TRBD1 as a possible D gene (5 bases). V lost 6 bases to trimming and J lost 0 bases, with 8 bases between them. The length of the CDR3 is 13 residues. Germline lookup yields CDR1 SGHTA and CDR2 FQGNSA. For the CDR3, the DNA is TGTGCCAGCAGGGAGGGGCTGAACACTGAAGCTTTCTTT. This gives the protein CASREGLNTEAFF.

The CDR3 loop is CASSATDRESSKNIQYF. In DNA, the CDR3 is TGTGCCAGCAGCGCGACGGACAGGGAATCATCCAAAAACATTCAGTACTTC. This chain uses TRBV9 with TRBJ2-4, with 8 bases matching TRBD1. Per germline, CDR1 SGDLS and CDR2 YYNGEE. With V trimmed by 3 bases and J by 2 bases, 10 bases remained unmatched. The CDR3 consists of 17 residues.

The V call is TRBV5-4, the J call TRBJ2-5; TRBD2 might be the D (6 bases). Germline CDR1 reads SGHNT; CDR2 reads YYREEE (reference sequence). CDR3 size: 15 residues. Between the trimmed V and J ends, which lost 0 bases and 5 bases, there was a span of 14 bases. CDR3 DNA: TGTGCCAGCAGCTTGGCCGGGACTCGAGGGGAGACCCAGTACTTC. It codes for CASSLAGTRGETQYF.

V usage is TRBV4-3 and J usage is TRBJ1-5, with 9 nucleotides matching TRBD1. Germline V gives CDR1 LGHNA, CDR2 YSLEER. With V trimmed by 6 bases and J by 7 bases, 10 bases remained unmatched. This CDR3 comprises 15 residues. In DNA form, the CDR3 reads TGCGCCAGCAGTCAGAATTCGGGACAGGGACAGCCCCAGCATTTT. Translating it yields CASSQNSGQGQPQHF.

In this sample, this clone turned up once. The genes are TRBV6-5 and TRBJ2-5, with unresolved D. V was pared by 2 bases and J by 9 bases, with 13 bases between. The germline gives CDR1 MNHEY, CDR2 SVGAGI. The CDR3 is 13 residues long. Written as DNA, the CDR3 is TGTGCCAGCAGTTACGGTCCAGATGCGGCCCAGTACTTC. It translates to CASSYGPDAAQYF.

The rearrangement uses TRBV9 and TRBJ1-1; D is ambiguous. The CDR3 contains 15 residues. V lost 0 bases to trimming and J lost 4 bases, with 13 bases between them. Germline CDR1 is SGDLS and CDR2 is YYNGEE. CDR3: CASSVEPGRFTEAFF. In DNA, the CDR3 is TGTGCCAGCAGCGTAGAGCCGGGGAGGTTCACTGAAGCTTTCTTT.

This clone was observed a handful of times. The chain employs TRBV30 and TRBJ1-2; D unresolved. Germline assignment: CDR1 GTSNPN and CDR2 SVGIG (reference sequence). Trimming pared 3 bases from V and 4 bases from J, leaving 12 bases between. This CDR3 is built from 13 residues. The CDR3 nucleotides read TGTGCCTGGAGCGGGAGTGGGCGCTATGGCTACACCTTC. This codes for CAWSGSGRYGYTF. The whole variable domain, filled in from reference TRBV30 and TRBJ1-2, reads SQTIHQWPATLVQPVGSPLSLECTVEGTSNPNLYWYRQAAGRGLQLLFYSVGIGQISSEVPQNLSASRPQDRQFILSSKKLLLSDSGFYLCAWSGSGRYGYTFGSGTRLTVV.

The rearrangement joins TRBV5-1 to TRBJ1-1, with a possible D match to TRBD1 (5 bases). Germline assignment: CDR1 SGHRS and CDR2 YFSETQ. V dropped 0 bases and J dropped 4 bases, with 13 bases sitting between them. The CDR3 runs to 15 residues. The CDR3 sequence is CASSLVGQGGTEAFF. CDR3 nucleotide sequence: TGCGCCAGCAGCTTGGTCGGGCAGGGTGGCACTGAAGCTTTCTTT. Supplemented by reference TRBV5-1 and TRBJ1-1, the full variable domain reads KAGVTQTPRYLIKTRGQQVTLSCSPISGHRSVSWYQQTPGQGLQFLFEYFSETQRNKGNFPGRFSGRQFSNSRSEMNVSTLELGDSALYLCASSLVGQGGTEAFFGQGTRLTVV.

CDR3 loop: CASSRGGGYGYTF. Written as DNA, the CDR3 is TGTGCCAGCTCCCGGGGGGGCGGCTATGGCTACACCTTC. The V call is TRBV25-1, the J call TRBJ1-2; D perhaps matches TRBD1 (6 bases). Trimming stripped 8 bases from V and 4 bases from J, with 14 bases between. The length of the CDR3 is 13 residues. Germline values: CDR1 MGHDK, CDR2 SYGVNS.

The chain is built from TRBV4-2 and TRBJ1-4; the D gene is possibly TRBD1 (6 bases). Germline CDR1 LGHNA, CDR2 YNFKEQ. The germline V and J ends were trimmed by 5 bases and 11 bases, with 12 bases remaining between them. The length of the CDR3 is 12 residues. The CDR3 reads CASSNTQGKLFF. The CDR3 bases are TGTGCCAGCAGCAACACCCAGGGGAAACTGTTTTTT.

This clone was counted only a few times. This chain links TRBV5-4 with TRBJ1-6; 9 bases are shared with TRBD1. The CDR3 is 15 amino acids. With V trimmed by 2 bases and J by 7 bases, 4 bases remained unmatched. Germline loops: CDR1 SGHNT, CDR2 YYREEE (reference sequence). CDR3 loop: CASSLSGTGNSPLHF. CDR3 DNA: TGTGCCAGCAGCTTATCCGGGACAGGGAATTCACCCCTCCACTTT. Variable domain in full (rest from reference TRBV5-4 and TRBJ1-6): ETGVTQSPTHLIKTRGQQVTLRCSSQSGHNTVSWYQQALGQGPQFIFQYYREEENGRGNFPPRFSGLQFPNYSSELNVNALELDDSALYLCASSLSGTGNSPLHFGNGTRLTVT.

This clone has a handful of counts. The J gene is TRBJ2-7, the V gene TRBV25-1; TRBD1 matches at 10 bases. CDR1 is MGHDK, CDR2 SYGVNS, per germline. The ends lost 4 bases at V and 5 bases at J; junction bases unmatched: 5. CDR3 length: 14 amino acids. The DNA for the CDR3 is TGTGCCAGCAGTGCGACAGGGGGCCGCGACGAGCAGTACTTC. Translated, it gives CASSATGGRDEQYF.

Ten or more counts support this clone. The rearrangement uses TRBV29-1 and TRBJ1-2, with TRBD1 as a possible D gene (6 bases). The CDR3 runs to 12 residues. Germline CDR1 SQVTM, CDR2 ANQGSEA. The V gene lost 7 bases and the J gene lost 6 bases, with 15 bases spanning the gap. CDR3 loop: CSAESTGNGYTF. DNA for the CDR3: TGCAGCGCAGAGTCCACAGGGAATGGCTACACCTTC.

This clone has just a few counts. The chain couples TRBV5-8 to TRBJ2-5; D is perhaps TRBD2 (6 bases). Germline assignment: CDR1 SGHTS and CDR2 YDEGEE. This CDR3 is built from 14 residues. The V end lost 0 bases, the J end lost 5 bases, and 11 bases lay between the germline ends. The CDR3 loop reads CASSLGLGGETQYF. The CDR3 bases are TGTGCCAGCAGCTTGGGACTGGGGGGTGAGACCCAGTACTTC.

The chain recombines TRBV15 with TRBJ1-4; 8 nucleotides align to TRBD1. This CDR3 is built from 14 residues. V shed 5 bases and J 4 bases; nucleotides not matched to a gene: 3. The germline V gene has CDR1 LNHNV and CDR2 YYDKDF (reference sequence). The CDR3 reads CATSSGGSNEKLFF. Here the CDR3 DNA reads TGTGCCACCAGCTCAGGGGGCAGTAATGAAAAACTGTTTTTT.

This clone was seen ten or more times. The CDR3 region has the DNA TGCGCCAGCAGCCATGAGCCGGGGAACGAGCAGTACTTC. It translates to CASSHEPGNEQYF. The V gene is TRBV4-3, the J gene TRBJ2-7, with a tentative D call TRBD2 (5 bases). The CDR3 extends over 13 amino acids. The V gene lost 3 bases and the J gene lost 5 bases, with 11 bases spanning the gap. Per the germline V gene, CDR1 is LGHNA and CDR2 is YSLEER.

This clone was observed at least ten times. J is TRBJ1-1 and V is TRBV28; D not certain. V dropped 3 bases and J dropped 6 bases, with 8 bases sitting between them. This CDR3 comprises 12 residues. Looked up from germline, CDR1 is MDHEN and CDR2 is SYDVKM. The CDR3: CASSFPGAEAFF. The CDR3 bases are TGTGCCAGCAGTTTCCCCGGGGCTGAAGCTTTCTTT.

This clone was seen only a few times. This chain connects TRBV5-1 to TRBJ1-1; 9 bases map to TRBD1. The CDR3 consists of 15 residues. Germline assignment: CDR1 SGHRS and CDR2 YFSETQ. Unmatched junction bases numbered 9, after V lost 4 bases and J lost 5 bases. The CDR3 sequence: CASSPRQGDGTEAFF. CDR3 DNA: TGCGCCAGCAGCCCCCGACAGGGGGATGGGACTGAAGCTTTCTTT. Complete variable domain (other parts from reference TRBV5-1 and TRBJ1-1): KAGVTQTPRYLIKTRGQQVTLSCSPISGHRSVSWYQQTPGQGLQFLFEYFSETQRNKGNFPGRFSGRQFSNSRSEMNVSTLELGDSALYLCASSPRQGDGTEAFFGQGTRLTVV.

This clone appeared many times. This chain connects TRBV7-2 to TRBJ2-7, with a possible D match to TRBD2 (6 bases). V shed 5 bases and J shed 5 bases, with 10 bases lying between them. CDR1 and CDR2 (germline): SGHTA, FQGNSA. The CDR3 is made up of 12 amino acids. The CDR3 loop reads CASSPSVHEQYF. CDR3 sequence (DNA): TGTGCCAGCAGCCCTAGCGTACACGAGCAGTACTTC.

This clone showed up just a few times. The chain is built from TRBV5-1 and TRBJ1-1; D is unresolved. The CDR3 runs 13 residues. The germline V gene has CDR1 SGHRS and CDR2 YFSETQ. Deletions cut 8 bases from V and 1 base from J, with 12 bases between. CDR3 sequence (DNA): TGCGCCAGTCGATTTGCGGAGAACACTGAAGCTTTCTTT. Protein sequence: CASRFAENTEAFF. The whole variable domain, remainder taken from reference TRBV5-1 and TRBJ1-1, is KAGVTQTPRYLIKTRGQQVTLSCSPISGHRSVSWYQQTPGQGLQFLFEYFSETQRNKGNFPGRFSGRQFSNSRSEMNVSTLELGDSALYLCASRFAENTEAFFGQGTRLTVV.

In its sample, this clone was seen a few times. CDR3 sequence: CATSSWGEDTQYF. The DNA of the CDR3 is TGTGCCACCAGCAGCTGGGGGGAAGATACGCAGTATTTT. The chain uses TRBV15 and TRBJ2-3; D may be TRBD2 (6 bases). The CDR3 runs 13 residues. Trimming pared 3 bases from V and 5 bases from J, leaving 9 bases between. Germline V lookup: CDR1 LNHNV, CDR2 YYDKDF (reference sequence).

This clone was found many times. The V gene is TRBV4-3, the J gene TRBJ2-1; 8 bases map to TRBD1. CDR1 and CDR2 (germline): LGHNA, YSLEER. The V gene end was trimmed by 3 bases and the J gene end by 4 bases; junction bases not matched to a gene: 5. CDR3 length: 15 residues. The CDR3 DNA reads TGCGCCAGCAGCCACGAGACAGGGGAATACAATGAGCAGTTCTTC. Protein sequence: CASSHETGEYNEQFF.

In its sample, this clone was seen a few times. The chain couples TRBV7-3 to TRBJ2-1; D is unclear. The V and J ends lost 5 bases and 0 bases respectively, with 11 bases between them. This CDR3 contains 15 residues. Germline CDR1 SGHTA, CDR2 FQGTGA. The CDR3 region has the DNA TGTGCCAGCAGCCCTTGGTCGAGCTCCTACAATGAGCAGTTCTTC. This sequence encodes CASSPWSSSYNEQFF.

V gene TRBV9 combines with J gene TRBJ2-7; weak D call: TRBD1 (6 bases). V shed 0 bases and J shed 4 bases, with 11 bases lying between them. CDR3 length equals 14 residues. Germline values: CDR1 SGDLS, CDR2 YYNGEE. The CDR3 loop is CASSVDTGKYEQYF. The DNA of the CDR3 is TGTGCCAGCAGCGTAGATACAGGGAAGTACGAGCAGTACTTC.

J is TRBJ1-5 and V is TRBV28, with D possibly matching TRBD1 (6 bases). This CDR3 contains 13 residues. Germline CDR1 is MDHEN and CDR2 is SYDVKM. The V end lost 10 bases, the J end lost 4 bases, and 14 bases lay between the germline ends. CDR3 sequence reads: CATRGHLNQPQHF. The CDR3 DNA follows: TGTGCCACCCGGGGACACCTAAATCAGCCCCAGCATTTT.

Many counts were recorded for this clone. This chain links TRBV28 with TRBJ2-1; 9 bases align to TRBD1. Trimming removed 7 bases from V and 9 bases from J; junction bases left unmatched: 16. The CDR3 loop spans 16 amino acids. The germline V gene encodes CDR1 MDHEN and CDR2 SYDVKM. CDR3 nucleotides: TGTGCCAGCACCTTCCGGACAGGGGAGGCGGACAGTGAGCAGTTCTTC. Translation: CASTFRTGEADSEQFF.

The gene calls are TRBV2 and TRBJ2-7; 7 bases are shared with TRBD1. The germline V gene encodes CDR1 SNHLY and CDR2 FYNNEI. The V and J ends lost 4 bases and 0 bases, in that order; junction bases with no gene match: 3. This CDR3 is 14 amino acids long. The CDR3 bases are TGTGCCAGCAGTGCGGACAGGTACTCCTACGAGCAGTACTTC. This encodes CASSADRYSYEQYF.

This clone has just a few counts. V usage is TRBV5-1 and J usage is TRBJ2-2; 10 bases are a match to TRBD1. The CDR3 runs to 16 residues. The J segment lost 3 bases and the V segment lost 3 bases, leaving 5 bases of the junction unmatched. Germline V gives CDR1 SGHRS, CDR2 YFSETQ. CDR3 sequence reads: CASSYTGTGDTGELFF. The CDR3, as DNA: TGCGCCAGCAGCTACACCGGGACAGGGGACACCGGGGAGCTGTTTTTT.

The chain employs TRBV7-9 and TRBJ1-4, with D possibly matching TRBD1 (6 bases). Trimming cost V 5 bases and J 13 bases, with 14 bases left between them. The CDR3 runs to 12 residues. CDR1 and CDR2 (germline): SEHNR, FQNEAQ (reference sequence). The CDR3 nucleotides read TGTGCCAGCAGCCCCCAGGGGTCTACACTGTTTTTT. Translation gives CASSPQGSTLFF.

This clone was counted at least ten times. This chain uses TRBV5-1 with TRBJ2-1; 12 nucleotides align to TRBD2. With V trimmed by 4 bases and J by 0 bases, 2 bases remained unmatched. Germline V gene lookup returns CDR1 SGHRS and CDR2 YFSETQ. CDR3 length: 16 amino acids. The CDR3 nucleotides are TGCGCCAGCAGCGCTAGCGGGGGGGTCTCCTACAATGAGCAGTTCTTC. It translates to CASSASGGVSYNEQFF.

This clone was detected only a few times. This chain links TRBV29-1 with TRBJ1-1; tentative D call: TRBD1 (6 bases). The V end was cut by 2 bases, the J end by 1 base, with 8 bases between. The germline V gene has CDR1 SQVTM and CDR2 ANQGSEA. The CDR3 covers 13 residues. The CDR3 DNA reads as TGCAGCGTTGAACTGGGGGCGAACACTGAAGCTTTCTTT. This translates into CSVELGANTEAFF.

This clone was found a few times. This CDR3 is CASSPPTGGYTF. The CDR3 region has the DNA TGTGCCAGCAGCCCCCCTACTGGTGGCTACACCTTC. V gene TRBV7-2 combines with J gene TRBJ1-2; D not certain. Per the germline V gene, CDR1 is SGHTA and CDR2 is FQGNSA. The CDR3 spans 12 residues. Trimming removed 5 bases at V and 7 bases at J, with 11 bases between.